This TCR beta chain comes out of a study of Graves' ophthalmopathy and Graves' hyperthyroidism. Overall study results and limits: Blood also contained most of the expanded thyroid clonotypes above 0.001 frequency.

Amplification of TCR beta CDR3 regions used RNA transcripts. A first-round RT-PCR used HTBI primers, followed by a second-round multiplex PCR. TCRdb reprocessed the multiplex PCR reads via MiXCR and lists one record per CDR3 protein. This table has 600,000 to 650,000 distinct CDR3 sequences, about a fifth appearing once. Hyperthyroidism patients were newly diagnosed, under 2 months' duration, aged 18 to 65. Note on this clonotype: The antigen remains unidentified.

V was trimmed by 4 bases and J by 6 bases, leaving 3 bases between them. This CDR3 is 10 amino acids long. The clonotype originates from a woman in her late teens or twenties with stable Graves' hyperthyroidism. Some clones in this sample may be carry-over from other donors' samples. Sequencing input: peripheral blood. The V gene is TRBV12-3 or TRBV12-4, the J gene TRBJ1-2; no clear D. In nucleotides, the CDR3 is TGTGCCAGCAGTTGGCATGGCTACACCTTC. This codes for CASSWHGYTF.